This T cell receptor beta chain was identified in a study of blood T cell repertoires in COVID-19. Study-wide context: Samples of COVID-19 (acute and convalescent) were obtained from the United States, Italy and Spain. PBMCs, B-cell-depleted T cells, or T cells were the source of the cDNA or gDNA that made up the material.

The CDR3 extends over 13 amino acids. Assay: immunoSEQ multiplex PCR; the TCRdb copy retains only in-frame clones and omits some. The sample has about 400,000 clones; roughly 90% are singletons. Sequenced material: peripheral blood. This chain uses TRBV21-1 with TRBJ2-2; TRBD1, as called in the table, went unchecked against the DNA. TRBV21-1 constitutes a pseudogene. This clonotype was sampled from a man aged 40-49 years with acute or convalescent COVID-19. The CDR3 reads CASSNSVTGELFF. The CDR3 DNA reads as TGTGCCAGCAGCAACTCAGTCACCGGGGAGCTGTTTTTT.